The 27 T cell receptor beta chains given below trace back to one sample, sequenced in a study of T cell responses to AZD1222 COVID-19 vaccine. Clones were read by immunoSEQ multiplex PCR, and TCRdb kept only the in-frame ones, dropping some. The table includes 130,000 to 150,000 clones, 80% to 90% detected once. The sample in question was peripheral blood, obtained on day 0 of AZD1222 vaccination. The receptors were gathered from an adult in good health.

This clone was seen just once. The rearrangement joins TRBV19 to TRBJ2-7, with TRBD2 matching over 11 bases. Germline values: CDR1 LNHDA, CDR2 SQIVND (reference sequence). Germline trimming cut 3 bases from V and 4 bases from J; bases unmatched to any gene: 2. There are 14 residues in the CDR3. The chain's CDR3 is CASSITSGSYEQYF. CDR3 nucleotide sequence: TGTGCCAGTAGTATCACTAGCGGGAGTTACGAGCAGTACTTC. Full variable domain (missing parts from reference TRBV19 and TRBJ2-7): DGGITQSPKYLFRKEGQNVTLSCEQNLNHDAMYWYRQDPGQGLRLIYYSQIVNDFQKGDIAEGYSVSREKKESFPLTVTSAQKNPTAFYLCASSITSGSYEQYFGPGTRLTVT.

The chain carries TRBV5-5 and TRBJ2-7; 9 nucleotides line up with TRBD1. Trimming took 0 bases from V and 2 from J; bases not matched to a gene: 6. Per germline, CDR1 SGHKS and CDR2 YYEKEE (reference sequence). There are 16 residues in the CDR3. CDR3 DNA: TGTGCCAGCAGCTTGGGTTTGGGACAGGGCCCCTACGAGCAGTACTTC. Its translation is CASSLGLGQGPYEQYF.

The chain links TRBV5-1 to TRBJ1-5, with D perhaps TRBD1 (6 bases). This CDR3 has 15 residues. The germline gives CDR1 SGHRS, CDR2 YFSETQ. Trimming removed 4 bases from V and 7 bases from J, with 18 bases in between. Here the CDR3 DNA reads TGCGCCAGCAGCGAAACCACAGGGAAGGGGCAGCCCCAGCATTTT. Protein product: CASSETTGKGQPQHF.

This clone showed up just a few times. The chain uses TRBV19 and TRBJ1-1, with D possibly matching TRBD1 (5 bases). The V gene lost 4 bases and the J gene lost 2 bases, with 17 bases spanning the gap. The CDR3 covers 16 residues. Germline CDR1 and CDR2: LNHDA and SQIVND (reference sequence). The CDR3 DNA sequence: TGTGCCAGTAGTACCGAAGCAACAGGATACAACACTGAAGCTTTCTTT. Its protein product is CASSTEATGYNTEAFF.

This chain's CDR3 is CASSLTHYEQYF. The CDR3 DNA reads TGTGCCAGCAGCCTTACTCACTACGAGCAGTACTTC. The rearrangement uses TRBV7-8 and TRBJ2-7; D unresolved. The CDR3 consists of 12 residues. V was shortened by 5 bases and J by 3 bases, with 8 bases between the two germline ends. Germline CDR1 SGHVS, CDR2 FQNEAQ.

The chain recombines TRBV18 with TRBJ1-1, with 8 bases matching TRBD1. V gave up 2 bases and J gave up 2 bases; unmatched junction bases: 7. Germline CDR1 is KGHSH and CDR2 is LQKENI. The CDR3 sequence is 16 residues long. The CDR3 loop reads CASSPNNRGFNTEAFF. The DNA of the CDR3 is TGTGCCAGCTCACCAAATAACAGGGGGTTTAACACTGAAGCTTTCTTT.

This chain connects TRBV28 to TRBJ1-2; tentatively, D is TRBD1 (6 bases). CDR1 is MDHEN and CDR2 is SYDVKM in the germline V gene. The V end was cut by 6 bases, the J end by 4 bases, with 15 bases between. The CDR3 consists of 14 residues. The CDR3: CASSAPGQSYGYTF. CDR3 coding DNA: TGTGCCAGCAGCGCTCCTGGACAGAGCTATGGCTACACCTTC.

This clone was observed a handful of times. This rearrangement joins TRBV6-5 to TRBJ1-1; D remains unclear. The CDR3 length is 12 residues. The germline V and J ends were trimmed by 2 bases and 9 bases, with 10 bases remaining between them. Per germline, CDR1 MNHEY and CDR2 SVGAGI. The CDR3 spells CASSYEVLKAFF. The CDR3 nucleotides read TGTGCCAGCAGTTACGAGGTTCTTAAAGCTTTCTTT.

The CDR3 region has the DNA TGCGCCAGCAGCCAACTAACAGGGGGCGAATATCAGCCCCAGCATTTT. It codes for CASSQLTGGEYQPQHF. The chain uses TRBV4-1 and TRBJ1-5; TRBD1 matches 9 bases. The CDR3 extends over 16 amino acids. V trimming: 2 bases; J trimming: 5 bases; junction bases outside the gene matches: 7. Germline assignment: CDR1 MGHRA and CDR2 YSYEKL.

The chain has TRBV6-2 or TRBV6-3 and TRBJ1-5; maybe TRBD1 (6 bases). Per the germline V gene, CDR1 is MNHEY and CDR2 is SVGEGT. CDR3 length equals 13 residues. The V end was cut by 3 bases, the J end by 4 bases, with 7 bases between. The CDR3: CASSYTGNQPQHF. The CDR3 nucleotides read TGTGCCAGCAGTTATACAGGGAATCAGCCCCAGCATTTT.

This chain's CDR3 is CASSQAGNTIYF. CDR3 sequence (DNA): TGTGCCAGCAGCCAAGCTGGAAACACCATATATTTT. The chain has TRBV3-1 (or the pseudogene TRBV3-2) and TRBJ1-3; unclear D gene. V was shortened by 1 base and J by 2 bases, with 0 bases between the two germline ends. Per germline, CDR1 LGHDT and CDR2 YNNKEL (reference sequence). The CDR3 covers 12 residues.

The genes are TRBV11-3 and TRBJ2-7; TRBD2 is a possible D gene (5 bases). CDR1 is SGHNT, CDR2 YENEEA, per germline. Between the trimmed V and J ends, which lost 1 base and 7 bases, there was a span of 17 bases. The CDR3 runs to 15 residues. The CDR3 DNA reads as TGTGCCAGCAGCTTAGGTCGGCTAGCCCTTGGGGAGCAGTACTTC. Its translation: CASSLGRLALGEQYF.

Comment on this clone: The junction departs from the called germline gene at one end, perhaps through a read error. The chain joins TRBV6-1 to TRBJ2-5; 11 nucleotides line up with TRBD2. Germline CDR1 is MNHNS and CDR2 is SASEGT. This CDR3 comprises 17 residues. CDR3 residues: CASSEGSGRAGAETQYF. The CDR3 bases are TGTGCCAGCAGCGAAGGTAGCGGGAGGGCCGGTGCAGAGACCCAGTACTTC.

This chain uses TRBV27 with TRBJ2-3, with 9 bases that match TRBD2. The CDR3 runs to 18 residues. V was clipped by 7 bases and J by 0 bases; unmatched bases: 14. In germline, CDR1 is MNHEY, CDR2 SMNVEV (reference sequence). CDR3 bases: TGTGCCAGCATTTCGAAGAGGCTAGCGGGATCTAGCACAGATACGCAGTATTTT. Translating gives CASISKRLAGSSTDTQYF.

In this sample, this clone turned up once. For the CDR3, the DNA is TGTGCCTGGAGTTCTTCGACAGGGGGCCCTTCACCCCTCCACTTT. This gives the protein CAWSSSTGGPSPLHF. This chain joins TRBV30 and TRBJ1-6; 10 nucleotides match TRBD1. V trimming: 2 bases; J trimming: 9 bases; junction bases outside the gene matches: 7. Germline assignment: CDR1 GTSNPN and CDR2 SVGIG (reference sequence). The CDR3 length is 15 residues.

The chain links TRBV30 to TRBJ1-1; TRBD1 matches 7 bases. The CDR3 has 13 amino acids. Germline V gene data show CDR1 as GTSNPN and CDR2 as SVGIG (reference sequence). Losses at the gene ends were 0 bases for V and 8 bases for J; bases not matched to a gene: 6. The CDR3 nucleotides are TGTGCCTGGAGTGTGTTCCCGGGACAGGAAGCTTTCTTT. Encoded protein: CAWSVFPGQEAFF.

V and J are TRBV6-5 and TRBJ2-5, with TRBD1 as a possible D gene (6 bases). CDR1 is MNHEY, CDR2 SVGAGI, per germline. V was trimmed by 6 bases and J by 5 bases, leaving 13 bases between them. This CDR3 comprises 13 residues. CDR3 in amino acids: CASSPQGGETQYF. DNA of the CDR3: TGTGCCAGCAGCCCACAGGGCGGCGAGACCCAGTACTTC.

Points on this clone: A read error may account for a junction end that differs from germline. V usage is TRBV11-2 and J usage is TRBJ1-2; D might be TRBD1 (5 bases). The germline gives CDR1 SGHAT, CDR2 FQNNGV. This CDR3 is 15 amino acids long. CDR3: CASRPGGGSKYGYTF. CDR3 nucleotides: TGTGCCAGCAGACCGGGCGGGGGTTCTAAGTATGGCTACACCTTC.

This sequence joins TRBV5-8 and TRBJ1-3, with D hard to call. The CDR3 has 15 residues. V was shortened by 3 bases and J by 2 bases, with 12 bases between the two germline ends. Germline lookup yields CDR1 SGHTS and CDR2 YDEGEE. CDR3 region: CASSWSRAAGNTIYF. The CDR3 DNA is TGTGCCAGCAGCTGGAGTCGGGCGGCTGGAAACACCATATATTTT. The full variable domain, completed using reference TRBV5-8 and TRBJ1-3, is EAGVTQSPTHLIKTRGQQATLRCSPISGHTSVYWYQQALGLGLQFLLWYDEGEERNRGNFPPRFSGRQFPNYSSELNVNALELEDSALYLCASSWSRAAGNTIYFGEGSWLTVV.

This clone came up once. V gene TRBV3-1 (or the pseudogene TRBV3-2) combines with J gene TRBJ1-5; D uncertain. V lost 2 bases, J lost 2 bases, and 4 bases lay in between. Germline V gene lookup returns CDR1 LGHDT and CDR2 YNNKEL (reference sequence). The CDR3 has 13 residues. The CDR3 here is CASSQTGNQPQHF. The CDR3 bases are TGTGCCAGCAGCCAAACAGGCAATCAGCCCCAGCATTTT.

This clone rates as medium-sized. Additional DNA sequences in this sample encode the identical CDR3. CDR3 coding DNA: TGCGCCAGCAGCTTGGCCGGGGGGTACACTGAAGCTTTCTTT. It codes for CASSLAGGYTEAFF. The chain couples TRBV5-1 to TRBJ1-1; possible D gene TRBD1, 5 bases. CDR3 length: 14 amino acids. CDR1 is SGHRS, CDR2 YFSETQ, per germline. V was cut by 0 bases and J by 3 bases, with 9 bases left in between.

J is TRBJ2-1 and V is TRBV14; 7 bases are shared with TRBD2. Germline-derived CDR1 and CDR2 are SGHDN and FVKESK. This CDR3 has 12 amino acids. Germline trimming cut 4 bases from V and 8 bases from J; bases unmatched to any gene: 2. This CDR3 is CASSLLAYEQFF. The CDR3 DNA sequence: TGTGCCAGCAGCCTACTAGCGTATGAGCAGTTCTTC. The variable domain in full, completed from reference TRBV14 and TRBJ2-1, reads EAGVTQFPSHSVIEKGQTVTLRCDPISGHDNLYWYRRVMGKEIKFLLHFVKESKQDESGMPNNRFLAERTGGTYSTLKVQPAELEDSGVYFCASSLLAYEQFFGPGTRLTVL.

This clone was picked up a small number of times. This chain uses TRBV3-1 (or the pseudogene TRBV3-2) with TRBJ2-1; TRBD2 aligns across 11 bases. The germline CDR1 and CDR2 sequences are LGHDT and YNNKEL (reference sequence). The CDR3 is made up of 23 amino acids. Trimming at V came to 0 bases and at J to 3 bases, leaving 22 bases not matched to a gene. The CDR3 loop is CASSQDRVGTGLAGGSFYNEQFF. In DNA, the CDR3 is TGTGCCAGCAGCCAAGATCGTGTCGGGACCGGGCTAGCGGGAGGCAGTTTCTACAATGAGCAGTTCTTC.

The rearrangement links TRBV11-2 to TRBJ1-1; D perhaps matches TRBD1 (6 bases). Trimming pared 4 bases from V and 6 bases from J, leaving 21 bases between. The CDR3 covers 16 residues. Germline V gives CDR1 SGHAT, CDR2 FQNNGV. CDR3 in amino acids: CASSSTYRVGEAEAFF. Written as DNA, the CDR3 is TGTGCCAGCAGCTCAACGTACAGGGTAGGAGAGGCTGAAGCTTTCTTT. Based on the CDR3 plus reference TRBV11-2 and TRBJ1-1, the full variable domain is EAGVAQSPRYKIIEKRQSVAFWCNPISGHATLYWYQQILGQGPKLLIQFQNNGVVDDSQLPKDRFSAERLKGVDSTLKIQPAKLEDSAVYLCASSSTYRVGEAEAFFGQGTRLTVV.

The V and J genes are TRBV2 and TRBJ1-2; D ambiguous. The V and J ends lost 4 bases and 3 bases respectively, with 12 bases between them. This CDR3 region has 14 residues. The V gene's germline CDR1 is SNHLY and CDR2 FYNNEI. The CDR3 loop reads CASSVLATDYGYTF. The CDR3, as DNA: TGTGCCAGCAGTGTACTCGCTACTGACTATGGCTACACCTTC.

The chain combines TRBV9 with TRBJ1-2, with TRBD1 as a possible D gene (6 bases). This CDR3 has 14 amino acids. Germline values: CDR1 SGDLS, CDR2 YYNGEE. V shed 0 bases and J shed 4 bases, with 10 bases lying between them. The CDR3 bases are TGTGCCAGCAGCGTAGAAGGGGGGCTCTATGGCTACACCTTC. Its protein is CASSVEGGLYGYTF. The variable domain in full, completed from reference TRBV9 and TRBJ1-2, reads DSGVTQTPKHLITATGQRVTLRCSPRSGDLSVYWYQQSLDQGLQFLIQYYNGEERAKGNILERFSAQQFPDLHSELNLSSLELGDSALYFCASSVEGGLYGYTFGSGTRLTVV.

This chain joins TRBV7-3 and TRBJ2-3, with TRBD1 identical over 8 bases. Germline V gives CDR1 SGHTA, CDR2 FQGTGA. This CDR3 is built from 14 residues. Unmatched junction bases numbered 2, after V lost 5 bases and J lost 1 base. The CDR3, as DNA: TGTGCCAGCAGCGTGGACAGGGGCACAGATACGCAGTATTTT. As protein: CASSVDRGTDTQYF.